The 21 T cell receptor beta chains given below trace back to one sample, sequenced in a study of T-cell reconstitution after alpha-beta-depleted transplantation in children. Unique molecular identifiers were used in preparing the TCRbeta library. In TCRdb, the PCR reads were re-called with MiXCR into one record per CDR3 protein. The table includes fewer than 1 million distinct CDR3 sequences, 15% to 20% detected once. The source material was PBMCs, mostly from graft donor cells, sampled 360 days after TCRalphabeta/CD19-depleted stem cell transplant. The receptors stem from a male patient aged 10 to 17 who had a stem cell transplant for acute lymphoblastic leukemia, so the T cells may come from the graft donor.

V gene TRBV4-1 combines with J gene TRBJ2-7; 7 nucleotides align to TRBD2. There are 15 residues in the CDR3. J was trimmed by 0 bases and V by 3 bases; bases with no gene match: 5. Germline V gene lookup returns CDR1 MGHRA and CDR2 YSYEKL. CDR3 sequence: CASSHGGSSSYEQYF. The CDR3 nucleotides are TGCGCCAGCAGCCATGGCGGGAGCTCCTCCTACGAGCAGTACTTC.

This clonotype has a handful of counts. This chain joins TRBV20-1 and TRBJ2-4; D may be TRBD2 (5 bases). Trimming left V 3 bases short and J 9 bases short, with 27 bases between. Germline V gene data show CDR1 as DFQATT and CDR2 as SNEGSKA (reference sequence). The CDR3 is 17 amino acids. CDR3 DNA: TGCAGTGCTAGTCCGGGGTTTCTCATGGGCAATAATGGCATTCAGTACTTC. As protein: CSASPGFLMGNNGIQYF.

At least ten counts were recorded for this clonotype. The J gene is TRBJ2-1, the V gene TRBV4-1, with D unclear. The germline gives CDR1 MGHRA, CDR2 YSYEKL. The V end lost 3 bases, the J end lost 8 bases, and 14 bases lay between the germline ends. CDR3 length: 14 amino acids. CDR3: CASSQLTRRDEQFF. CDR3 coding DNA: TGCGCCAGCAGCCAGCTGACGCGAAGGGATGAGCAGTTCTTC.

A word on this clonotype: A much larger clone is a single base away; this may be a read error. The genes are TRBV11-3 and TRBJ2-5; tentatively, D is TRBD2 (5 bases). The CDR3 covers 13 residues. Looked up from germline, CDR1 is SGHNT and CDR2 is YENEEA. The chain's CDR3 is CASSFGMEESQYF. As DNA, the CDR3 is TGTGCCAGCAGCTTCGGGATGGAAGAGTCCCAGTACTTC.

V usage is TRBV20-1 and J usage is TRBJ2-7; no reliable D call. Between the trimmed V and J ends, which lost 2 bases and 1 base, there was a span of 9 bases. The CDR3 runs to 13 residues. From germline, CDR1 is DFQATT and CDR2 SNEGSKA (reference sequence). In DNA, the CDR3 is TGCAGTGCTAGATCGGAGTTTTCCTACGAGCAGTACTTC. It yields the protein CSARSEFSYEQYF.

In this sample, this clonotype turned up many times. The V gene is TRBV24-1, the J gene TRBJ2-1, with D possibly being TRBD2 (6 bases). The CDR3 spans 15 residues. Trimming pared 1 base from V and 8 bases from J, leaving 14 bases between. Germline CDR1 reads KGHDR; CDR2 reads SFDVKD. The CDR3 DNA is TGTGCCACCAGTGATTTTGTTAGCGGAAGGGATGAGCAGTTCTTC. The encoded protein is CATSDFVSGRDEQFF.

This clonotype came up a few times. This chain joins TRBV11-2 and TRBJ2-3, with D perhaps TRBD2 (5 bases). This CDR3 has 13 amino acids. Germline loops: CDR1 SGHAT, CDR2 FQNNGV. Trimming took 4 bases from V and 5 from J, leaving 10 bases between them. CDR3 protein: CASSSGGRDTQYF. In DNA, the CDR3 is TGTGCCAGCAGCTCAGGTGGGAGAGATACGCAGTATTTT.

In its sample, this clonotype was seen many times. For the CDR3, the DNA is TGTGCCATCAGTGCGCAGGTCGGGGATACGCAGTATTTT. Protein product: CAISAQVGDTQYF. This rearrangement joins TRBV10-3 to TRBJ2-3; no clear D. The CDR3 runs to 13 residues. V shed 4 bases and J shed 6 bases, with 11 bases lying between them. From germline, CDR1 is ENHRY and CDR2 SYGVKD.

This chain links TRBV6-1 with TRBJ2-3; 7 bases align to TRBD2. J gave up 7 bases and V 10 bases, and 11 bases lay outside the gene matches. The CDR3 covers 13 residues. Germline V lookup: CDR1 MNHNS, CDR2 SASEGT. DNA for the CDR3: TGTGCCACGTTTGGGGGAGGGGAGAATACGCAGTATTTT. It encodes CATFGGGENTQYF.

This clonotype was seen more than once but under ten times. The V gene is TRBV12-3 or TRBV12-4, the J gene TRBJ2-6, with D possibly being TRBD1 (6 bases). This CDR3 contains 14 residues. Trimming removed 6 bases at V and 2 bases at J, with 8 bases between. The CDR3 here is CASRQGTGANVLTF. Written as DNA, the CDR3 is TGTGCCAGCAGGCAGGGGACTGGGGCCAACGTCCTGACTTTC.

The chain recombines TRBV7-8 with TRBJ2-3; 11 bases map to TRBD2. The CDR3 contains 16 residues. Trimming cost V 4 bases and J 5 bases; bases outside gene matches: 8. Germline-derived CDR1 and CDR2 are SGHVS and FQNEAQ. The CDR3 is CASSSAGLAGGDTQYF. The CDR3 DNA sequence: TGTGCCAGCAGCTCCGCCGGTCTAGCGGGAGGAGATACGCAGTATTTT. Full variable domain (rest looked up from reference TRBV7-8 and TRBJ2-3): GAGVSQSPRYKVAKRGQDVALRCDPISGHVSLFWYQQALGQGPEFLTYFQNEAQLDKSGLPSDRFFAERPEGSVSTLKIQRTQQEDSAVYLCASSSAGLAGGDTQYFGPGTRLTVL.

The chain recombines TRBV18 with TRBJ2-2, with D perhaps matching TRBD1 (6 bases). CDR3 length equals 16 residues. V lost 3 bases to trimming and J lost 0 bases, with 11 bases between them. Germline V lookup: CDR1 KGHSH, CDR2 LQKENI. Written as DNA, the CDR3 is TGTGCCAGCTCACCGGACAGTAACGCGAACACCGGGGAGCTGTTTTTT. This sequence encodes CASSPDSNANTGELFF.

This clonotype has only a few counts. The chain carries TRBV5-1 and TRBJ2-7; 15 nucleotides align to TRBD2. The germline V gene encodes CDR1 SGHRS and CDR2 YFSETQ. V trimming: 4 bases; J trimming: 7 bases; junction bases outside the gene matches: 3. The CDR3 totals 14 residues. DNA for the CDR3: TGCGCCAGCAGCCCCGGGACTAGCGGGAGGGAGCAGTACTTC. Translation: CASSPGTSGREQYF.

This clonotype has only a few counts. The V gene is TRBV7-6, the J gene TRBJ2-7, with D maybe TRBD1 (5 bases). Germline V CDR1 and CDR2: SGHVS, FNYEAQ. The CDR3 length is 14 residues. V was shortened by 2 bases and J by 3 bases, with 11 bases between the two germline ends. The CDR3 here is CASSLQGSGYEQYF. CDR3 coding DNA: TGTGCCAGCAGCTTACAGGGTTCAGGCTACGAGCAGTACTTC. The variable domain in full, with the rest retrieved from reference TRBV7-6 and TRBJ2-7, is GAGVSQSPRYKVTKRGQDVALRCDPISGHVSLYWYRQALGQGPEFLTYFNYEAQQDKSGLPNDRFSAERPEGSISTLTIQRTEQRDSAMYRCASSLQGSGYEQYFGPGTRLTVT.

The V gene is TRBV11-2, the J gene TRBJ1-2; no reliable D call. The CDR3 runs 14 residues. V lost 2 bases and J lost 8, with 15 bases in between. Germline assignment: CDR1 SGHAT and CDR2 FQNNGV. CDR3 DNA: TGTGCCAGCAGCTTACCGCCCATGCTCCGGGGCTACACCTTC. Amino acid sequence: CASSLPPMLRGYTF.

This clonotype came up a few times. The CDR3 here is CASSQVRVRGTEAFF. CDR3 DNA sequence: TGTGCCAGCAGCCAAGTTCGGGTACGGGGCACTGAAGCTTTCTTT. The chain combines TRBV3-1 with TRBJ1-1; no reliable D call. This CDR3 is 15 amino acids long. Per germline, CDR1 LGHDT and CDR2 YNNKEL (reference sequence). V was shortened by 1 base and J by 4 bases, with 13 bases between the two germline ends.

At least ten counts were recorded for this clonotype. The V call is TRBV15, the J call TRBJ2-1; 7 nucleotides align to TRBD1. Looked up from germline, CDR1 is LNHNV and CDR2 is YYDKDF (reference sequence). The V gene end was trimmed by 1 base and the J gene end by 3 bases; junction bases not matched to a gene: 0. The CDR3 is 14 amino acids. CDR3 coding DNA: TGTGCCACCAGCAGAGGACAGGGCTACAATGAGCAGTTCTTC. It yields the protein CATSRGQGYNEQFF.

This clonotype was recorded a few times. The rearrangement links TRBV29-1 to TRBJ1-5, with D perhaps matching TRBD1 (6 bases). The CDR3 sequence is 14 residues long. V lost 3 bases and J lost 6, with 15 bases in between. Germline CDR1 is SQVTM and CDR2 is ANQGSEA. Here the CDR3 DNA reads TGCAGCGTTGATGGGGGGCAGGGCGGTCAGCCCCAGCATTTT. It yields the protein CSVDGGQGGQPQHF. The whole variable domain, remainder taken from reference TRBV29-1 and TRBJ1-5, is SAVISQKPSRDICQRGTSLTIQCQVDSQVTMMFWYRQQPGQSLTLIATANQGSEATYESGFVIDKFPISRPNLTFSTLTVSNMSPEDSSIYLCSVDGGQGGQPQHFGDGTRLSIL.

This clonotype occurred a few times. The rearrangement uses TRBV7-6 and TRBJ2-2, with TRBD1 matching over 7 bases. This CDR3 has 15 residues. Trimming took 3 bases from V and 3 from J; bases not matched to a gene: 4. CDR1 is SGHVS and CDR2 is FNYEAQ in the germline V gene. CDR3 region: CASSFTGVDTGELFF. CDR3 nucleotides: TGTGCCAGCAGCTTTACAGGGGTTGACACCGGGGAGCTGTTTTTT.

This clonotype was counted many times. J is TRBJ2-7 and V is TRBV5-1; D may be TRBD2 (5 bases). Germline assignment: CDR1 SGHRS and CDR2 YFSETQ. V shed 3 bases and J shed 5 bases, with 18 bases lying between them. The CDR3 sequence is 15 residues long. The CDR3 protein is CASSSHPALGNEQYF. The DNA for the CDR3 is TGCGCCAGCAGCTCCCACCCAGCCCTCGGGAACGAGCAGTACTTC.

This chain connects TRBV25-1 to TRBJ2-3; D is unclear. The CDR3 consists of 14 residues. Trimming shortened V by 5 bases and J by 3 bases, and 12 bases separated the two germline ends. Germline values: CDR1 MGHDK, CDR2 SYGVNS. The CDR3: CASSSPAGTDTQYF. The CDR3 DNA sequence: TGTGCCAGCAGTAGTCCAGCTGGGACAGATACGCAGTATTTT.